Sequencing of this T cell receptor beta chain was carried out in a study of blood T cells in healthy people across ages. Overall study context: About one barcoded beta molecule per two T cells was the capture yield of template switching.

A second PCR of roughly 6 to 12 cycles used a sample-barcoded 5' primer and a J-beta primer mix. TCRdb redid the calling of the 5' RACE reads with MiXCR, one entry per CDR3 protein. The sample yields some 790,000 distinct CDR3 sequences, less than 35% seen once. Collection of around 9.3 milliliters of peripheral blood was performed for each donor. Per sample, no less than 6 micrograms of total RNA were extracted. Study outcomes and limitations: Across the age range, TCR beta diversity per million T cells fell in a roughly linear way.

In this sample, this clonotype turned up many times. The antigen is undetermined. The CDR3 runs to 13 residues. V was shortened by 4 bases and J by 0 bases, with 9 bases between the two germline ends. CDR1 is SQVTM, CDR2 ANQGSEA, per germline. The receptor was derived from a woman aged 80 or older in good health. This chain connects TRBV29-1 to TRBJ1-2; D not resolved. Sequenced material: blood. The CDR3, as DNA: TGCAGCGTTGCTGCGGGTACTAACTATGGCTACACCTTC. This codes for CSVAAGTNYGYTF.